The 24 T cell receptor beta chains below all came from one sample that was sequenced in a study of early T cells in non-severe SARS-CoV-2 infection. Via MiXCR, TCRdb re-called the 5' RACE reads, giving one row per CDR3 protein. The table lists about 110,000 distinct CDR3 sequences, 12% of them singletons. The sample taken for sequencing was whole blood. Source of these receptors: an adult who was a healthcare worker with PCR-confirmed SARS-CoV-2 infection or an uninfected control (not recorded which).

The V gene is TRBV25-1, the J gene TRBJ2-5, with a tentative D call TRBD2 (6 bases). This CDR3 has 12 residues. V was cut by 1 base and J by 10 bases, with 10 bases left in between. Germline assignment: CDR1 MGHDK and CDR2 SYGVNS. The chain's CDR3 is CASSESVGGQYF. The CDR3 region has the DNA TGTGCCAGCAGTGAATCGGTGGGGGGCCAGTACTTC. The full variable domain, its missing parts supplied by reference TRBV25-1 and TRBJ2-5, is EADIYQTPRYLVIGTGKKITLECSQTMGHDKMYWYQQDPGMELHLIHYSYGVNSTEKGDLSSESTVSRIRTEHFPLTLESARPSHTSQYLCASSESVGGQYFGPGTRLLVL.

The chain combines TRBV12-3 or TRBV12-4 with TRBJ1-6; 7 nucleotides agree with TRBD1. There are 16 residues in the CDR3. V was pared by 2 bases and J by 6 bases, with 7 bases of the junction left unmatched. CDR3: CASSLRADRSNSPLHF. The CDR3 DNA reads TGTGCCAGCAGTTTACGGGCGGACAGGTCTAATTCACCCCTCCACTTT.

The CDR3 DNA reads as TGTGCCACCAGTGAGCCCAAGAGCTCTGGAAACACCATATATTTT. It codes for CATSEPKSSGNTIYF. This rearrangement joins TRBV24-1 to TRBJ1-3; D unclear. From germline, CDR1 is KGHDR and CDR2 SFDVKD. Trimming shortened V by 4 bases and J by 0 bases, and 9 bases separated the two germline ends. The CDR3 has 15 residues.

This clonotype was seen ten or more times. V gene TRBV29-1 combines with J gene TRBJ1-5; D unresolved. There are 13 residues in the CDR3. Trimming took off 0 bases at V and 10 bases at J, with 13 bases between the two ends. CDR1 is SQVTM, CDR2 ANQGSEA, per germline. The CDR3 is CSVEEPPRGPQHF. The CDR3 coding sequence is TGCAGCGTTGAAGAACCGCCCCGGGGACCCCAGCATTTT.

This clonotype came up a few times. The gene calls are TRBV19 and TRBJ2-1; 14 bases map to TRBD2. Germline V CDR1 and CDR2: LNHDA, SQIVND (reference sequence). The length of the CDR3 is 20 residues. V trimming: 1 base; J trimming: 8 bases; junction bases outside the gene matches: 16. CDR3 nucleotide sequence: TGTGCCAGTAGTATAGCCGCTCCGACTAGCGGGAGGGCTGGGGTCGATGAGCAGTTCTTC. It specifies CASSIAAPTSGRAGVDEQFF.

In this sample, this clonotype turned up a few times. The genes are TRBV29-1 and TRBJ2-3, with a tentative D call TRBD1 (5 bases). Trimming pared 6 bases from V and 4 bases from J, leaving 11 bases between. Germline CDR1 reads SQVTM; CDR2 reads ANQGSEA. The CDR3 is 12 residues long. In DNA, the CDR3 is TGCAGCGTGGGAACAGGAGCAGATACGCAGTATTTT. Its protein is CSVGTGADTQYF.

This chain uses TRBV13 with TRBJ2-7; TRBD2 aligns across 10 bases. Germline V gene sequence: CDR1 PRHDT, CDR2 FYEKMQ (reference sequence). With V trimmed by 5 bases and J by 6 bases, 10 bases remained unmatched. The CDR3 length is 15 residues. The CDR3 bases are TGTGCCAGCAGCCCTCCTAGCGGGAGCGTCCTCGAGCAGTACTTC. Translated, it gives CASSPPSGSVLEQYF.

This clonotype was seen repeatedly, ten times or more. The chain couples TRBV10-3 to TRBJ1-3; D is undetermined. The CDR3 is 12 amino acids. Deletions cut 4 bases from V and 11 bases from J, with 12 bases between. Germline CDR1 reads ENHRY; CDR2 reads SYGVKD. The CDR3 protein is CAISVRGRSIYF. CDR3 DNA: TGTGCCATCAGTGTCCGCGGACGGTCCATATATTTT.

V usage is TRBV20-1 and J usage is TRBJ2-1; TRBD2 matches 10 bases. CDR1 is DFQATT, CDR2 SNEGSKA, per germline (reference sequence). Losses at the gene ends were 5 bases for V and 3 bases for J; bases not matched to a gene: 16. This CDR3 has 18 amino acids. The CDR3, as DNA: TGCAGTGCTCTGAAGGTACGGGCTGGGACTAGCGTCTACAATGAGCAGTTCTTC. Translation: CSALKVRAGTSVYNEQFF.

The chain uses TRBV12-3 or TRBV12-4 and TRBJ2-1, with 7 bases fitting TRBD2. This CDR3 contains 15 residues. J gave up 8 bases and V 3 bases, and 10 bases lay outside the gene matches. CDR3 DNA sequence: TGTGCCAGCAGTTTCCGGGAGGCCATCCGTGATGAGCAGTTCTTC. Protein product: CASSFREAIRDEQFF.

There are a few counts of this clonotype. Here the CDR3 DNA reads TGCGCCAGCAGCTTCACTAGCGGGGGCATCCATGAGCAGTTCTTC. Residues: CASSFTSGGIHEQFF. The chain recombines TRBV5-1 with TRBJ2-1; 11 bases map to TRBD2. After removal of 2 bases from V and 8 bases from J, the junction contained 6 bases not matched to a gene. Germline CDR1 reads SGHRS; CDR2 reads YFSETQ. The CDR3 totals 15 residues.

This clonotype was seen only a few times. J is TRBJ2-2 and V is TRBV12-3 or TRBV12-4, with 9 bases aligning to TRBD2. The CDR3 sequence is 16 residues long. The ends lost 6 bases at V and 4 bases at J; junction bases unmatched: 9. The CDR3: CASSPTSGSTTGELFF. The CDR3 nucleotides are TGTGCCAGCAGCCCTACTAGCGGGTCGACCACCGGGGAGCTGTTTTTT.

This clonotype has at least ten counts. The V and J genes are TRBV7-6 and TRBJ2-2, with a tentative D call TRBD2 (5 bases). V was cut by 4 bases and J by 0 bases, with 12 bases left in between. The CDR3 loop spans 16 amino acids. Germline V gene sequence: CDR1 SGHVS, CDR2 FNYEAQ. CDR3 in amino acids: CASSSRGRPNTGELFF. The CDR3 DNA sequence: TGTGCCAGCAGCTCCCGGGGTCGACCGAACACCGGGGAGCTGTTTTTT. Together with reference TRBV7-6 and TRBJ2-2, the CDR3 gives the full variable domain: GAGVSQSPRYKVTKRGQDVALRCDPISGHVSLYWYRQALGQGPEFLTYFNYEAQQDKSGLPNDRFSAERPEGSISTLTIQRTEQRDSAMYRCASSSRGRPNTGELFFGEGSRLTVL.

The chain carries TRBV3-1 and TRBJ1-1; 9 bases align to TRBD1. J lost 6 bases, V lost 2 bases, and 4 bases had no gene match. Per the germline V gene, CDR1 is LGHDT and CDR2 is YNNKEL (reference sequence). The CDR3 runs 14 residues. CDR3 loop: CASSQRDRVPEAFF. DNA for the CDR3: TGTGCCAGCAGCCAACGGGACAGGGTACCTGAAGCTTTCTTT.

This chain links TRBV15 with TRBJ2-3; D is unclear. The ends were cut back, 6 bases at V and 2 bases at J, with 6 bases in the middle. This CDR3 comprises 12 residues. The germline V gene has CDR1 LNHNV and CDR2 YYDKDF (reference sequence). DNA of the CDR3: TGTGCCACCAGTAGGGACACAGATACGCAGTATTTT. Its translation: CATSRDTDTQYF.

Only a few counts were recorded for this clonotype. The rearrangement links TRBV13 to TRBJ2-6; no definite D call. The CDR3 runs 14 residues. Trimming took 5 bases from V and 1 from J, leaving 6 bases between them. The germline CDR1 and CDR2 sequences are PRHDT and FYEKMQ (reference sequence). Written as DNA, the CDR3 is TGTGCCAGCAGCCCCTGGTCTGGGGCCAACGTCCTGACTTTC. Translating gives CASSPWSGANVLTF.

Ten or more counts support this clonotype. The V call is TRBV12-3 or TRBV12-4, the J call TRBJ2-7; TRBD1 is a possible D gene (6 bases). The CDR3 runs to 13 residues. Trimming stripped 6 bases from V and 2 bases from J, with 11 bases between. The CDR3 nucleotides are TGTGCCAGCAGCCGGGACAACACCTACGAGCAGTACTTC. Translation gives CASSRDNTYEQYF.

This sequence joins TRBV2 and TRBJ1-3; no clear D. Germline values: CDR1 SNHLY, CDR2 FYNNEI. This CDR3 is built from 15 residues. V lost 4 bases, J lost 0 bases, and 10 bases lay in between. Here the CDR3 reads CASSADGSSGNTIYF. As DNA, the CDR3 is TGTGCCAGCAGTGCGGACGGAAGCTCTGGAAACACCATATATTTT.

The J gene is TRBJ2-3, the V gene TRBV7-2; 15 nucleotides line up with TRBD2. Trimming took 4 bases from V and 8 from J; bases not matched to a gene: 1. The germline CDR1 and CDR2 sequences are SGHTA and FQGNSA. CDR3 length equals 14 residues. CDR3 amino acids: CASSWGLAGGTQYF. The CDR3 nucleotides are TGTGCCAGCAGCTGGGGACTAGCGGGAGGTACGCAGTATTTT. Full variable domain (outside the CDR3, taken from reference TRBV7-2 and TRBJ2-3): GAGVSQSPSNKVTEKGKDVELRCDPISGHTALYWYRQSLGQGLEFLIYFQGNSAPDKSGLPSDRFSAERTGGSVSTLTIQRTQQEDSAVYLCASSWGLAGGTQYFGPGTRLTVL.

With regard to this clonotype: Possible read error: a much larger clone is one base away. The chain recombines TRBV7-3 with TRBJ2-1, with TRBD2 identical over 11 bases. The germline V gene has CDR1 SGHTA and CDR2 FQGTGA. The CDR3 is 15 residues long. CDR3 amino acids: CASSLGTSGYNVQFF. The CDR3 bases are TGTGCCAGCAGCTTGGGGACTAGCGGATACAATGTGCAGTTCTTC.

This clonotype came up many times. The chain couples TRBV12-3 or TRBV12-4 to TRBJ2-4, with D unresolved. The CDR3 runs to 17 residues. The ends were cut back, 5 bases at V and 0 bases at J, with 17 bases in the middle. The CDR3 DNA is TGTGCCAGCAGTGCACGGCGCCACCTACTAGCCAAAAACATTCAGTACTTC. It translates to CASSARRHLLAKNIQYF.

The rearrangement uses TRBV7-9 and TRBJ2-1; the match to TRBD1 covers 8 bases. V gave up 5 bases and J gave up 2 bases; unmatched junction bases: 8. Germline CDR1 SEHNR, CDR2 FQNEAQ (reference sequence). This CDR3 has 16 amino acids. CDR3 in amino acids: CASSPRTGTTYNEQFF. Here the CDR3 DNA reads TGTGCCAGCAGCCCCCGGACAGGGACCACCTACAATGAGCAGTTCTTC.

The chain carries TRBV28 and TRBJ1-2; the D is unclear. Trimming pared 1 base from V and 0 bases from J, leaving 6 bases between. The CDR3 runs 14 residues. Looked up from germline, CDR1 is MDHEN and CDR2 is SYDVKM. As DNA, the CDR3 is TGTGCCAGCAGTTTATTGGGCTCTAACTATGGCTACACCTTC. Translating it yields CASSLLGSNYGYTF.

This sequence joins TRBV19 and TRBJ2-2; D may be TRBD1 (6 bases). This CDR3 has 14 amino acids. Per the germline V gene, CDR1 is LNHDA and CDR2 is SQIVND (reference sequence). The V end lost 7 bases, the J end lost 3 bases, and 12 bases lay between the germline ends. The CDR3 spells CASTPQGYTGELFF. DNA for the CDR3: TGTGCCAGTACTCCCCAGGGGTACACCGGGGAGCTGTTTTTT.